This paragraph reports one T cell receptor (beta chain). Its antigen remains unidentified. These data originate in a study of radiotherapy plus CTLA-4 blockade in lung cancer. Study-level information: Objective responses arose in approximately 17% of patients, and 31% experienced disease control. Study-level findings and limits: There was expansion of tumor-derived TCR clones in blood after radiotherapy plus ipilimumab. The authors reported that early blood T cell clone dynamics, with interferon-beta, best predicted response.

Receiving focal radiation plus CTLA-4 blockade with ipilimumab were patients who had chemo-refractory metastatic non-small-cell lung cancer. This CDR3 has 15 amino acids. Trimming took off 1 base at V and 6 bases at J, with 13 bases between the two ends. CDR1 is LGHNA and CDR2 is YSLEER in the germline V gene. Clones were sequenced by immunoSEQ multiplex PCR, and TCRdb holds only the in-frame ones, with some missing. The sample contains about 51,000 clones, about 85% of which appear only once. This receptor was identified in a human donor with non-small cell lung cancer who had a complete response to radiotherapy plus ipilimumab. The rearrangement links TRBV4-3 to TRBJ1-5, with no clear D. The input for sequencing was peripheral blood, taken from a patient treated with radiotherapy plus ipilimumab. The CDR3: CASSQVTGTGQPQHF. The CDR3 DNA follows: TGCGCCAGCAGCCAAGTCACGGGAACGGGTCAGCCCCAGCATTTT.